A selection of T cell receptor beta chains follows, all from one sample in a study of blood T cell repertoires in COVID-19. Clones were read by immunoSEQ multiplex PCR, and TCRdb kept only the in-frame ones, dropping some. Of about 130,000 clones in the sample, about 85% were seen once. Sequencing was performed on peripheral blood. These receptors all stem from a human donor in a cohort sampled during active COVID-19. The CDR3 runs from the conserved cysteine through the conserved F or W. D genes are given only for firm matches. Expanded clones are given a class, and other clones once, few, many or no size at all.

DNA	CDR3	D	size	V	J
TGTGCCAGTAGTAGTGCGGGAGAGGGTGATACGCAGTATTTT	CASSSAGEGDTQYF	TRBD2	.	TRBV19	TRBJ2-3
TGTGCCAGCAGCTCGGGACTAGCGGTCTACAATGAGCAGTTCTTC	CASSSGLAVYNEQFF	TRBD2	.	TRBV5-6	TRBJ2-1
TGTGCCAGCAGCCGCAACACCAACCAAGAGACCCAGTACTTC	CASSRNTNQETQYF	.	few	TRBV5-5	TRBJ2-5
TGTGCCAGCAGTTCCTCTGCGCCCCACGAGACCCAGTACTTC	CASSSSAPHETQYF	.	.	TRBV27	TRBJ2-5
TGTGCCAGCAGCCCACTAGCGGGAGGGCAGATCGACACCGGGGAGCTGTTTTTT	CASSPLAGGQIDTGELFF	TRBD2	.	TRBV5-4	TRBJ2-2
TGCGCCAGCAGCCAAGAAGGGGGGGCGAACACCGGGGAGCTGTTTTTT	CASSQEGGANTGELFF	.	once	TRBV4-3	TRBJ2-2
TGTGCCAGCAGCTTATATCAGATGAACACTGAAGCTTTCTTT	CASSLYQMNTEAFF	.	once	TRBV7-9	TRBJ1-1
TGTGCCAGTAGTACTACCACCGGGACAGGGACTCAGCCCCAGCATTTT	CASSTTTGTGTQPQHF	TRBD1	.	TRBV19	TRBJ1-5
TGTGCCAGCAGCGTAGATGGGGGAGGGGACGAGCAGTACTTC	CASSVDGGGDEQYF	TRBD2	.	TRBV9	TRBJ2-7
TGCGCCAGCAGCTTTGGGACAGGGTCCTACAATGAGCAGTTCTTC	CASSFGTGSYNEQFF	TRBD1	.	TRBV5-1	TRBJ2-1
TGCGCCAGCAGCTTGGGAGTAGGGGAGGGCACTGAAGCTTTCTTT	CASSLGVGEGTEAFF	.	.	TRBV5-1	TRBJ1-1
TGCGCCAGCAGCTTGATCCCGGGACAGAGCAACTATGGCTACACCTTC	CASSLIPGQSNYGYTF	TRBD1	.	TRBV5-1	TRBJ1-2
TGTGCCAGCTCATCCGTTAGACTCCGGGATGAGCAGTTCTTC	CASSSVRLRDEQFF	.	.	TRBV18	TRBJ2-1
TGTGCCAGCAGCACCGCGGGGGGGAGCACAGATACGCAGTATTTT	CASSTAGGSTDTQYF	TRBD2	.	TRBV7-3	TRBJ2-3
TGTGCCAGCAGTTTCGTCTCCGACAGGGGTGAGAACACTGAAGCTTTCTTT	CASSFVSDRGENTEAFF	TRBD1	.	TRBV27	TRBJ1-1
TGTGCCAGCAGACCAGGGGTTAACTATGGCTACACCTTC	CASRPGVNYGYTF	.	.	TRBV6-5	TRBJ1-2
TGCAGCATTGCCCCCACAGGGGGCTCGAACACCGGGGAGCTGTTTTTT	CSIAPTGGSNTGELFF	TRBD1	.	TRBV29-1	TRBJ2-2
TGTGCCAGTAGTATACCAGGGATCAGCTCCTACAATGAGCAGTTCTTC	CASSIPGISSYNEQFF	.	.	TRBV19	TRBJ2-1
TGTGCCAGTAGCACGTCCGGGACAGGGGTTAGGAACACCATATATTTT	CASSTSGTGVRNTIYF	TRBD1	.	TRBV19	TRBJ1-3
TGTGCCAGCAGCGGGTTTGGACAGTCTAATGAAAAACTGTTTTTT	CASSGFGQSNEKLFF	.	.	TRBV7-2	TRBJ1-4
TGTGCCAGCAGCTTGGGGGGGGGCTCTTCTTTGACGGAGACCCAGTACTTC	CASSLGGGSSLTETQYF	.	.	TRBV7-2	TRBJ2-5
TGTGCCAGCAGGCCTCGGGGGGGGAACACTGAAGCTTTCTTT	CASRPRGGNTEAFF	.	.	TRBV6-5	TRBJ1-1
TGTGCCTGGAGCCTCTTCGATCGGAGACGGGGAAACTATGGCTACACCTTC	CAWSLFDRRRGNYGYTF	.	.	TRBV30	TRBJ1-2
TGTGCCAGCAGTTACTACCCGGGACTAGCGCCCGGGGAGCTGTTTTTT	CASSYYPGLAPGELFF	TRBD2	.	TRBV6-2/TRBV6-3	TRBJ2-2
TGTGCCAGACATTGGGGGAGGCTACGATCCTACGAGCAGTACTTC	CARHWGRLRSYEQYF	.	.	TRBV6-5	TRBJ2-7
TGCGCCAGCAGCCGCCTTCCACAGGGGGAAATTGGAAACACCATATATTTT	CASSRLPQGEIGNTIYF	TRBD1	.	TRBV4-1	TRBJ1-3
TGTGCCAGCAGCGGGGGGGGACTAGCGGGAAAGGAGACCCAGTACTTC	CASSGGGLAGKETQYF	TRBD2	.	TRBV5-4	TRBJ2-5